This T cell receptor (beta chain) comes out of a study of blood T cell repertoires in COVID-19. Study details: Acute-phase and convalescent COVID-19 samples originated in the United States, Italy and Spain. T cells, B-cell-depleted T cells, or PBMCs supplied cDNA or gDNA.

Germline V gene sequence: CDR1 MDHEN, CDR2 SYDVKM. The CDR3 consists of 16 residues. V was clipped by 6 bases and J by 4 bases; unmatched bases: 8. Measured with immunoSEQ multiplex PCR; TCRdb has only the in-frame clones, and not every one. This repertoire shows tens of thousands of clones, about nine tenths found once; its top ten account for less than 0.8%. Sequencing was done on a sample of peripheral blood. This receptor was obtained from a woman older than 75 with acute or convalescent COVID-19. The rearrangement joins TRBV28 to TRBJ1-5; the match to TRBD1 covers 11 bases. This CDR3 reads CASSVPGQGGNQPQHF. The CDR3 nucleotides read TGTGCCAGCAGCGTCCCGGGACAGGGGGGAAATCAGCCCCAGCATTTT.